The clone carrying this T cell receptor beta chain was observed a few times. Germline CDR1 MNHEY, CDR2 SVGEGT. The CDR3 length is 14 residues. Trimming shortened V by 0 bases and J by 1 base, and 6 bases separated the two germline ends. The protocol was immunoSEQ multiplex PCR, while the TCRdb copy is restricted to in-frame clones and leaves out a portion. The data show a few hundred thousand clones, with around 87% seen just once and 3% to 3.5% held by the top ten. This entry belongs to a study of blood T cell repertoires in COVID-19. As for the study in general: The analysed material was cDNA or gDNA that came from T cells, B-cell-depleted T cells, or PBMCs.

V and J are TRBV6-2 or TRBV6-3 and TRBJ1-1, with unresolved D. The TCR was taken from a man between 60 and 70 years old with acute or convalescent COVID-19. The sequenced sample was peripheral blood. The CDR3: CASSYSPGNTEAFF. CDR3 DNA: TGTGCCAGCAGTTACTCTCCAGGGAACACTGAAGCTTTCTTT.